This TCR beta chain was sequenced in a study of T cell responses to AZD1222 COVID-19 vaccine. The CDR3 is 15 residues long. The V end lost 6 bases, the J end lost 5 bases, and 15 bases lay between the germline ends. Germline CDR1 reads KGHDR; CDR2 reads SFDVKD. Using immunoSEQ multiplex PCR, the repertoire was profiled, and TCRdb retains in-frame clones only, with some absent. Of approximately 50,000 clones listed, around 80% are singletons. Study-wide results and limits: Within unmutated variant regions lay the reported targets of nearly half of spike-specific TCRs. Only a handful of people who got AZD1222 tested seropositive at baseline. Clonal diversity was possibly underestimated, and white British individuals and females predominated among donors.

In the case of this clone: No antigen is known for it.

Second-dose intervals of approximately 4 or approximately 12 weeks were pooled. The source was peripheral blood, collected 28 days after the second AZD1222 dose. The clonotype comes from an adult who received the AZD1222 COVID-19 vaccine. V is TRBV24-1 and J is TRBJ2-2; D is uncertain. CDR3 sequence reads: CATSSWGESTGELFF. The CDR3 DNA sequence: TGTGCCACCAGTAGTTGGGGTGAGAGTACCGGGGAGCTGTTTTTT.